This is a list of T cell receptor beta chains from one sample in a study of blood T cell repertoires in COVID-19. Only in-frame clones appear in the TCRdb table, and some are missing; sequencing was by immunoSEQ multiplex PCR. The sample holds 50,000 to 75,000 clones, 65% to 90% seen once. Source material: peripheral blood. The receptors shown here come from a woman aged 80 or older with active or convalescent COVID-19. The CDR3 runs from the conserved cysteine through the conserved F or W. D genes are given only for firm matches. Where a row states a size, it is once, few, many or the class of an expanded clone; other rows omit it.

NA	NA	TRBV25-1	TRBJ2-3	TGTGCCAGCAGCCAAGGACTACCCACAGATACGCAGTATTTT	CASSQGLPTDTQYF
NA	TRBD2	TRBV19	TRBJ2-7	TGTGCCAGTAGTATACTAGCGGATAGCTCCTACGAGCAGTACTTC	CASSILADSSYEQYF
few	TRBD1	TRBV2	TRBJ1-5	TGTGCCAGCGAAACAGGGGGGGGTGATCAGCCCCAGCATTTT	CASETGGGDQPQHF
NA	NA	TRBV28	TRBJ2-5	TGTGCCAGCAGTCCCGGGCCCGCGGGAGAGACCCAGTACTTC	CASSPGPAGETQYF
NA	NA	TRBV7-2	TRBJ1-2	TGTGCCAGCAGCTTAGCCTTCTTATTGAGCGGCTACACCTTC	CASSLAFLLSGYTF
NA	NA	TRBV19	TRBJ1-2	TGTGCCAGTAGTATTGACAGAGTCTATGGCTACACCTTC	CASSIDRVYGYTF
NA	TRBD2	TRBV9	TRBJ2-3	TGTGCCAGCAGCTCGAGACTAGCGGGGGGGCCAGCAGATACGCAGTATTTT	CASSSRLAGGPADTQYF
NA	TRBD1	TRBV5-1	TRBJ2-3	TGCGCCAGCAGCCAAACAGGGGAATTAGATACGCAGTATTTT	CASSQTGELDTQYF
NA	NA	TRBV6-1	TRBJ1-5	TGTGCCAGCAGTGAAGCGGGGGGACAGCCCCAGCATTTT	CASSEAGGQPQHF
NA	TRBD1	TRBV4-1	TRBJ2-1	TGCGCCAGCAGCCAGTTACAGGGGTTTTACAATGAGCAGTTCTTC	CASSQLQGFYNEQFF
NA	NA	TRBV7-2	TRBJ2-7	TGTGCCAGCAGCTTAGGGTCCTACGGGGAGGCCTACGAGCAGTACTTC	CASSLGSYGEAYEQYF
NA	NA	TRBV9	TRBJ1-6	TGTGCCAGCAGCGTAGCGCCCGGCCTCGGGGATTCACCCCTCCACTTT	CASSVAPGLGDSPLHF
NA	TRBD2	TRBV7-2	TRBJ2-2	TGTGCCAGCAGCTGGCTAGCGGGGGAGAGCACCGGGGAGCTGTTTTTT	CASSWLAGESTGELFF
NA	TRBD1	TRBV3-1/TRBV3-2	TRBJ1-6	TGTGCCAGCAGCCGTGCGGGGGGACAGGGGTTTTATTCACCCCTCCACTTT	CASSRAGGQGFYSPLHF
once	TRBD1	TRBV28	TRBJ1-1	TGTGCCAGCAGGCTGACAGGGACGACTTTCTTT	CASRLTGTTFF
NA	TRBD1	TRBV6-5	TRBJ2-1	TGTGCCAGCAGAGGGACAGGGCCTAACTACAATGAGCAGTTCTTC	CASRGTGPNYNEQFF
NA	NA	TRBV28	TRBJ1-5	TGTGCCAGCAGTCCTGGGGCGGCAGTCCGGCCCCAGCATTTT	CASSPGAAVRPQHF
NA	NA	TRBV5-4	TRBJ1-1	TGTGCCAGCAGCTTGGAACAGACCAACACTGAAGCTTTCTTT	CASSLEQTNTEAFF
NA	NA	TRBV6-2/TRBV6-3	TRBJ2-7	TGTGCCAGCAGTTACATGGACACCTCCTACGAGCAGTACTTC	CASSYMDTSYEQYF
NA	NA	TRBV7-9	TRBJ1-2	TGTGCCAGCAGCATAGTCGGTGGCTATGGCTACACCTTC	CASSIVGGYGYTF
NA	NA	TRBV29-1	TRBJ1-2	TGCAGCGTTGAGTTCGCGGGCCATGGCTACACCTTC	CSVEFAGHGYTF
NA	TRBD1	TRBV6-6	TRBJ1-1	TGTGCCAGCAGTCAGACAGGGGTGCGAGCGAACACTGAAGCTTTCTTT	CASSQTGVRANTEAFF
NA	NA	TRBV7-3	TRBJ2-2	TGTGCCAGCAGCTTAAAACAGGGCGGCACCGGGGAGCTGTTTTTT	CASSLKQGGTGELFF
NA	NA	TRBV5-8	TRBJ2-3	TGTGCCAGCAGCTTGCTCAGCGGGCCAAGCACAGATACGCAGTATTTT	CASSLLSGPSTDTQYF
NA	NA	TRBV10-3	TRBJ2-1	TGTGCCATCAGTGACCCCCTTCTTTACTTTGACAATGAGCAGTTCTTC	CAISDPLLYFDNEQFF
NA	NA	TRBV7-6	TRBJ2-1	TGTGCCAGCAGCTTACTAATGGGGGCGAATGAGCAGTTCTTC	CASSLLMGANEQFF
NA	NA	TRBV7-2	TRBJ1-4	TGTGCCAGCAGCGTAGGGGGGCCCTTTAATGAAAAACTGTTTTTT	CASSVGGPFNEKLFF
NA	NA	TRBV7-2	TRBJ1-1	TGTGCCAGCAGCTCTCAGGGCGGGAACACTGAAGCTTTCTTT	CASSSQGGNTEAFF
few	NA	TRBV7-2	TRBJ1-5	TGTGCCAGCAGCTTAGCCCGTGAGTCCTCACAGCATTTT	CASSLARESSQHF
NA	TRBD2	TRBV3-1/TRBV3-2	TRBJ2-5	TGTGCCAGCAGGGAGGGGAGGGGTAAAGAGACCCAGTACTTC	CASREGRGKETQYF
NA	TRBD1	TRBV7-9	TRBJ1-2	TGTGCCAGCAGCTTAGGGACAGGCGGACGCTATGGCTACACCTTC	CASSLGTGGRYGYTF
NA	NA	TRBV6-5	TRBJ1-2	TGTGCCAGCGGGGGGGACGTTGGATATGGCTACACCTTC	CASGGDVGYGYTF
NA	TRBD1	TRBV9	TRBJ1-2	TGTGCCAGCAGTCCCGGACAGGGGAGCGGCTACACCTTC	CASSPGQGSGYTF
NA	TRBD1	TRBV6-5	TRBJ1-5	TGTGCCAGCAGTAGGGACAGAACTAATCAGCCCCAGCATTTT	CASSRDRTNQPQHF
NA	NA	TRBV2	TRBJ1-5	TGTGCCACAAGGGGGGGGTCCCCCAATCAGCCCCAGCATTTT	CATRGGSPNQPQHF
NA	NA	TRBV4-3	TRBJ1-2	TGCGCCAGCAGCCACGCGTCAACAGGGAAAGGCTACACCTTC	CASSHASTGKGYTF
NA	NA	TRBV5-4	TRBJ2-7	TGTGCCAGCAGCTTGAACAGGGAACACGAGCAGTACTTC	CASSLNREHEQYF
few	NA	TRBV5-1	TRBJ1-3	TGCGCCAGCAGCTTTGGGGGGTCCGGAAACACCATATATTTT	CASSFGGSGNTIYF
few	TRBD1	TRBV11-3	TRBJ1-1	TGTGCCAGCAGCCGGGACAGCCAATCGAACACTGAAGCTTTCTTT	CASSRDSQSNTEAFF
few	NA	TRBV7-8	TRBJ1-4	TGTGCCAGCAGCTTAGTCGTTCCAGGGAAAGATGAAAAACTGTTTTTT	CASSLVVPGKDEKLFF
NA	TRBD1	TRBV7-2	TRBJ2-7	TGTGCCAGCAGTTTTGACAGGGGAGGAGAGCAGTACTTC	CASSFDRGGEQYF
NA	TRBD1	TRBV5-6	TRBJ2-2	TGTGCCAGCAGCTCTTACGGGACAGTCACCGGGGAGCTGTTTTTT	CASSSYGTVTGELFF
NA	TRBD1	TRBV6-2/TRBV6-3	TRBJ1-1	TGTGCCAGCAGTACGGGGGACAGGGGGTGGACTGAAGCTTTCTTT	CASSTGDRGWTEAFF
NA	NA	TRBV2	TRBJ1-2	TGTGCCAGCAGTGAAGTGCAGGGTGGCTATGGCTACACCTTC	CASSEVQGGYGYTF
NA	TRBD1	TRBV7-9	TRBJ2-4	TGTGCCAGCAGCTTAGAAGACAGGGCTCGGAACATTCAGTACTTC	CASSLEDRARNIQYF
NA	NA	TRBV6-2/TRBV6-3	TRBJ2-7	TGTGCCAGCAGTTACTCGGGGACATGGATTACCTACGAGCAGTACTTC	CASSYSGTWITYEQYF
NA	NA	TRBV6-6	TRBJ1-5	TGTGCCAGCAGTTACGTGCCAGGTGATCAGCCCCAGCATTTT	CASSYVPGDQPQHF
NA	NA	TRBV28	TRBJ1-2	TGTGCCACCCATAGTGGGCAGGGTTTCTATGGCTACACCTTC	CATHSGQGFYGYTF
NA	NA	TRBV6-1	TRBJ1-3	TGTGCCAGCAGTGAAAGCAGGGTGTACACCATATATTTT	CASSESRVYTIYF
NA	NA	TRBV24-1	TRBJ2-2	TGTGCCACCAGTGTCACCGGTGGCACCGGGGAGCTGTTTTTT	CATSVTGGTGELFF
NA	NA	TRBV7-2	TRBJ1-6	TGTGCCACCCATCTCGGCAGGGGCAATAATTCACCCCTCCACTTT	CATHLGRGNNSPLHF